This TCR beta chain was identified during a study of blood T cells in healthy people across ages. This clonotype was detected a few times. Its specificity is not known. In germline, CDR1 is MDHEN, CDR2 SYDVKM. Trimming left V 6 bases short and J 6 bases short, with 18 bases between. This CDR3 has 14 amino acids. With a J-beta primer mix and a sample-barcoded 5' primer, a second PCR ran about 7 to 11 cycles. Via MiXCR, TCRdb re-called the 5' RACE reads, giving one row per CDR3 protein. The sample contains 760,000 or so distinct CDR3 sequences, 20% to 25% of which appear only once. Broader study findings: Estimates of total diversity, which came from one million sequenced T cells, were considered to be underestimates.

These data were also filed under a second study, of T cells of mothers and their children.

The sequence was collected from a boy aged 5 to 17 in good health. Sequencing was done on a sample of blood. The rearrangement links TRBV28 to TRBJ2-7; TRBD2 might be the D (6 bases). The chain's CDR3 is CASRLIAAETEQYF. CDR3 coding DNA: TGTGCCAGCAGGTTAATAGCGGCGGAGACCGAGCAGTACTTC.